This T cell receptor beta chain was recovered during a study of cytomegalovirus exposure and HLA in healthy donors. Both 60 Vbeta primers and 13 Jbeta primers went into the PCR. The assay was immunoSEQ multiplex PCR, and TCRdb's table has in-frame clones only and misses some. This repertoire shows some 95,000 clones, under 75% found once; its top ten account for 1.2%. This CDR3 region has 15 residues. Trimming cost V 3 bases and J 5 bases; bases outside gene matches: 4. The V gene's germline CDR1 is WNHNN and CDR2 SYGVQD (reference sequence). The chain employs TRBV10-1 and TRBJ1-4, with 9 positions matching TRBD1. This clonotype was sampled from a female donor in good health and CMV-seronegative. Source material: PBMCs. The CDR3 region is CASSDPGTGNEKLFF. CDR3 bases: TGCGCCAGCAGTGATCCCGGGACAGGGAATGAAAAACTGTTTTTT.